The 20 T cell receptor beta chains reported below all come from one sample, sequenced in a study of shared clonotypes between healthy human individuals. TCRdb's table, derived via immunoSEQ multiplex PCR, lists solely in-frame clones and lacks some. The sample yields 2.5 million or so clones, about 92% seen once. The specimen sequenced was naive CD4+ T cells sorted from blood. The subset denotes: CD45RA+ positively selected. Every receptor here comes from a man aged 18 to 30 in good health.

The chain employs TRBV11-3 and TRBJ2-5; 7 nucleotides match TRBD1. The CDR3 extends over 13 amino acids. J lost 2 bases, V lost 5 bases, and 2 bases had no gene match. Germline CDR1 is SGHNT and CDR2 is YENEEA. For the CDR3, the DNA is TGTGCCAGCAGCCGGGACAGTCAAGAGACCCAGTACTTC. It yields the protein CASSRDSQETQYF.

This CDR3 reads CASSARAGGREQYF. Here the CDR3 DNA reads TGCGCCAGCAGCGCCCGAGCTGGCGGGAGGGAGCAGTACTTC. The rearrangement uses TRBV5-1 and TRBJ2-7; 8 nucleotides line up with TRBD2. V was clipped by 4 bases and J by 7 bases; unmatched bases: 10. CDR3 length: 14 residues. Germline CDR1 SGHRS, CDR2 YFSETQ.

This clone was seen a few times. The chain is built from TRBV5-1 and TRBJ1-1; D remains ambiguous. The germline V gene encodes CDR1 SGHRS and CDR2 YFSETQ. The CDR3 is made up of 14 amino acids. V was clipped by 0 bases and J by 3 bases, with 9 bases between them. The DNA for the CDR3 is TGCGCCAGCAGCTTGGTCTCCTGGGACACTGAAGCTTTCTTT. Encoded protein: CASSLVSWDTEAFF.

This rearrangement joins TRBV5-4 to TRBJ2-3; the match to TRBD2 covers 11 bases. V dropped 3 bases and J dropped 0; count of bases not matched to a gene: 6. The CDR3 length is 17 residues. The germline CDR1 and CDR2 sequences are SGHNT and YYREEE (reference sequence). In DNA, the CDR3 is TGTGCCAGCAGCTGGAGAGGGACTAGCGGCAGCACAGATACGCAGTATTTT. Translating gives CASSWRGTSGSTDTQYF.

Comment on this clone: In the same sample, other DNA sequences code for this CDR3. The V gene is TRBV9, the J gene TRBJ2-7, with TRBD2 matching 12 bases. J lost 6 bases, V lost 2 bases, and 3 bases had no gene match. Looked up from germline, CDR1 is SGDLS and CDR2 is YYNGEE. The CDR3 contains 14 residues. The CDR3 DNA reads TGTGCCAGCAGCGTGACTAGCGGGGGAGGCGAGCAGTACTTC. It yields the protein CASSVTSGGGEQYF.

The genes are TRBV4-3 and TRBJ2-1; 11 bases are a match to TRBD2. Trimming took 2 bases from V and 3 from J; bases not matched to a gene: 15. This CDR3 is built from 20 residues. CDR1 and CDR2 from the germline V gene are LGHNA and YSLEER. The CDR3 loop is CASSQTFQPGLAASYNEQFF. The DNA of the CDR3 is TGCGCCAGCAGCCAAACCTTTCAACCGGGACTAGCGGCGAGCTACAATGAGCAGTTCTTC.

CDR3 DNA: TGTGCCAGCAGTCCCGGGACTAGCGGGGCCGTCTCCTACAATGAGCAGTTCTTC. Residues: CASSPGTSGAVSYNEQFF. V and J are TRBV27 and TRBJ2-1; TRBD2 matches 13 bases. This CDR3 region has 18 residues. Germline trimming cut 5 bases from V and 0 bases from J; bases unmatched to any gene: 7. The V gene's germline CDR1 is MNHEY and CDR2 SMNVEV (reference sequence).

This chain joins TRBV19 and TRBJ1-5; 8 bases are shared with TRBD1. The germline CDR1 and CDR2 sequences are LNHDA and SQIVND (reference sequence). The CDR3 extends over 15 amino acids. The ends lost 10 bases at V and 9 bases at J; junction bases unmatched: 17. DNA for the CDR3: TGTGCCACCAAGGACAGGGTTTTGGCGACTTCGCCCCAGCATTTT. Translating gives CATKDRVLATSPQHF.

This clone is a singleton in its sample. The V gene is TRBV19, the J gene TRBJ2-1, with TRBD1 identical over 10 bases. V trimming: 6 bases; J trimming: 5 bases; junction bases outside the gene matches: 7. Germline assignment: CDR1 LNHDA and CDR2 SQIVND (reference sequence). This CDR3 is built from 15 residues. Here the CDR3 reads CASRRPGQGHNEQFF. CDR3 sequence (DNA): TGTGCCAGTAGGCGTCCGGGACAGGGGCACAATGAGCAGTTCTTC. Filled out from reference TRBV19 and TRBJ2-1, the complete variable domain reads DGGITQSPKYLFRKEGQNVTLSCEQNLNHDAMYWYRQDPGQGLRLIYYSQIVNDFQKGDIAEGYSVSREKKESFPLTVTSAQKNPTAFYLCASRRPGQGHNEQFFGPGTRLTVL.

This chain connects TRBV5-4 to TRBJ2-1; TRBD2 aligns across 9 bases. From germline, CDR1 is SGHNT and CDR2 YYREEE (reference sequence). This CDR3 contains 14 residues. V trimming: 4 bases; J trimming: 9 bases; junction bases outside the gene matches: 8. In DNA form, the CDR3 reads TGTGCCAGCAGCCCCAGGACACTAGCGGGTGAGCAGTTCTTC. Protein product: CASSPRTLAGEQFF.

The rearrangement uses TRBV7-2 and TRBJ2-7; 7 bases match TRBD1. After removal of 4 bases from V and 6 bases from J, the junction contained 12 bases not matched to a gene. The CDR3 runs 15 residues. Germline CDR1 SGHTA, CDR2 FQGNSA. The CDR3 protein is CASSSPGTDPGEQYF. DNA of the CDR3: TGTGCCAGCAGCTCTCCCGGGACAGACCCTGGCGAGCAGTACTTC.

This clone appeared once. The rearrangement links TRBV6-6 to TRBJ1-6, with D possibly TRBD1 on 5 matching bases. Trimming took 1 base from V and 7 from J, leaving 8 bases between them. The CDR3 extends over 14 amino acids. Germline loops: CDR1 MNHNY, CDR2 SVGAGI (reference sequence). CDR3 sequence reads: CASSYLKGNSPLHF. In DNA form, the CDR3 reads TGTGCCAGCAGTTACTTAAAGGGGAATTCACCCCTCCACTTT.

The chain employs TRBV27 and TRBJ1-1; no firm D call. Germline CDR1 reads MNHEY; CDR2 reads SMNVEV (reference sequence). This CDR3 spans 12 amino acids. V was pared by 8 bases and J by 5 bases, with 12 bases between. The CDR3 spells CASFRLGTEAFF. Here the CDR3 DNA reads TGTGCCAGCTTCAGGCTCGGAACTGAAGCTTTCTTT.

The genes are TRBV2 and TRBJ2-1; unclear D gene. CDR1 and CDR2 (germline): SNHLY, FYNNEI. Trimming removed 11 bases from V and 3 bases from J, with 14 bases in between. The CDR3 runs 13 residues. The CDR3: CAGSADSYNEQFF. The DNA for the CDR3 is TGTGCCGGATCCGCGGATAGCTACAATGAGCAGTTCTTC.

This chain joins TRBV6-1 and TRBJ2-2; no clear D. Deletions cut 3 bases from V and 5 bases from J, with 10 bases between. The CDR3 spans 14 residues. Per the germline V gene, CDR1 is MNHNS and CDR2 is SASEGT. The CDR3 region has the DNA TGTGCCAGCAGTGAGGAGAGGTGGACCGGGGAGCTGTTTTTT. Encoded protein: CASSEERWTGELFF.

The chain recombines TRBV28 with TRBJ2-7; TRBD1 aligns across 12 bases. In germline, CDR1 is MDHEN, CDR2 SYDVKM. The CDR3 runs 15 residues. The V and J ends lost 5 bases and 2 bases, in that order; junction bases with no gene match: 4. Written as DNA, the CDR3 is TGTGCCAGCAGTCCCGGGACAGGGGGCGCCTACGAGCAGTACTTC. Amino acids: CASSPGTGGAYEQYF.

This chain joins TRBV6-1 and TRBJ2-6; D call uncertain. This CDR3 contains 16 residues. In germline, CDR1 is MNHNS, CDR2 SASEGT. Trimming shortened V by 3 bases and J by 4 bases, and 13 bases separated the two germline ends. CDR3 region: CASSESRLTGANVLTF. The CDR3 bases are TGTGCCAGCAGTGAGAGCCGGTTGACCGGGGCCAACGTCCTGACTTTC.

J is TRBJ1-4 and V is TRBV6-6, with D possibly TRBD1 on 5 matching bases. Germline loops: CDR1 MNHNY, CDR2 SVGAGI (reference sequence). The CDR3 runs to 15 residues. V gave up 5 bases and J gave up 8 bases, with 18 bases separating them. The CDR3 region has the DNA TGTGCCAGCAGTAGGGACTTGGGCCTAGCAGAAAAACTGTTTTTT. Amino acid sequence: CASSRDLGLAEKLFF.

The J gene is TRBJ2-1, the V gene TRBV4-2; D perhaps matches TRBD2 (6 bases). CDR1 is LGHNA and CDR2 is YNFKEQ in the germline V gene. CDR3 length equals 17 residues. Trimming took 3 bases from V and 2 from J, leaving 17 bases between them. CDR3 nucleotide sequence: TGTGCCAGCAGCCAGCTCTTAAAGGAGGGCCCCTACAATGAGCAGTTCTTC. Translated: CASSQLLKEGPYNEQFF.

This clone was detected only once. The chain carries TRBV11-2 and TRBJ2-5, with a possible D match to TRBD1 (6 bases). V shed 1 base and J shed 5 bases, with 17 bases lying between them. Germline CDR1 reads SGHAT; CDR2 reads FQNNGV. The length of the CDR3 is 16 residues. The CDR3 spells CASSLAGQGGKETQYF. The CDR3 DNA is TGTGCCAGCAGCTTAGCCGGTCAAGGGGGTAAGGAGACCCAGTACTTC.